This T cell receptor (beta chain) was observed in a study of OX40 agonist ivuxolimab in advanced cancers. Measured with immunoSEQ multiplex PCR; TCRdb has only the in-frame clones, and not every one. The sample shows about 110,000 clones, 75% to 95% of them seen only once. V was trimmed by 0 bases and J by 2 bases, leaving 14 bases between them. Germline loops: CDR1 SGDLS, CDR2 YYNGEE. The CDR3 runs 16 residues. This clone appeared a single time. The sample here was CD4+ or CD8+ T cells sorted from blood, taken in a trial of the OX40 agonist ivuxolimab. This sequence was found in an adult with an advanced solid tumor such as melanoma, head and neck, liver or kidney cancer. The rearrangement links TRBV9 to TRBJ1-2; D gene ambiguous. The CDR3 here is CASSVGAGSGNYGYTF. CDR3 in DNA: TGTGCCAGCAGCGTAGGAGCGGGTTCCGGGAACTATGGCTACACCTTC. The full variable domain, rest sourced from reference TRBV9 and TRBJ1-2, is DSGVTQTPKHLITATGQRVTLRCSPRSGDLSVYWYQQSLDQGLQFLIQYYNGEERAKGNILERFSAQQFPDLHSELNLSSLELGDSALYFCASSVGAGSGNYGYTFGSGTRLTVV.